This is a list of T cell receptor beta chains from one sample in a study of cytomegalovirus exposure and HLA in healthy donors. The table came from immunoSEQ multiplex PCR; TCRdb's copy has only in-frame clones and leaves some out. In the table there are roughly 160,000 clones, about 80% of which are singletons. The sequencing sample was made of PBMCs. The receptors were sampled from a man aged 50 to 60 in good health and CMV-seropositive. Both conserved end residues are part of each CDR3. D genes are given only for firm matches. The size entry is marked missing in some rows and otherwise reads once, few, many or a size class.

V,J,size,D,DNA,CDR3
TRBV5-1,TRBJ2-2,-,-,TGCGCCAGCAGCTTGCGTTATTCTGGGGAGCTGTTTTTT,CASSLRYSGELFF
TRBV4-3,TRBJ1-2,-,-,TGCGCCAGCAGCCAAGCGCGGGGCCTATCGAGTGGCTACACCTTC,CASSQARGLSSGYTF
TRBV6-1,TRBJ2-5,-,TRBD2,TGTGCCAGCAGTGACCGGGGTAGCGGGGGGTTTGTAGAGACCCAGTACTTC,CASSDRGSGGFVETQYF
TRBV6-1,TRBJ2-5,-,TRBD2,TGTGCCAGCAGCCGACTAGCGGGGGGGCAAGAGACCCAGTACTTC,CASSRLAGGQETQYF
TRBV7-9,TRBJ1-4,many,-,TGTGCCAGCAGCTTAGGGCGGGGGGCTGTTTATGAAAAACTGTTTTTT,CASSLGRGAVYEKLFF
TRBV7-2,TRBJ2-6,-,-,TGTGCCAGCAGACCCGGCTCTGGGGCCAACGTCCTGACTTTC,CASRPGSGANVLTF
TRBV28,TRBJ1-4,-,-,TGTGCCAGCCAGTCGGGGGATGAAAAACTGTTTTTT,CASQSGDEKLFF
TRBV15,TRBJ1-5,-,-,TGTGCCACCAGCAGAGATTGGCAGGATAGCAATCAGCCCCAGCATTTT,CATSRDWQDSNQPQHF
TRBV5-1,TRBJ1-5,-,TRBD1,TGCGCCAGCAGCTTGGAATCTGGGACAGATCCCATTTATCAGCCCCAGCATTTT,CASSLESGTDPIYQPQHF
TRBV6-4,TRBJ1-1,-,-,TGTGCCAGCAGTCCACAGATGAACACTGAAGCTTTCTTT,CASSPQMNTEAFF
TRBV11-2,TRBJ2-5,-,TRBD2,TGTGCCAGCAGCTTAGTACGGGGGGGGAGAGAGACCCAGTACTTC,CASSLVRGGRETQYF
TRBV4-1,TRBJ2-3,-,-,TGCGCCAGCAGCCAAGAGGGGGCGGGGGTCTTCACAGATACGCAGTATTTT,CASSQEGAGVFTDTQYF
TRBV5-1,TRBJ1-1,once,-,TGCGCCAGCAGCTTGGTTGGACAGCCTGAAGCTTTCTTT,CASSLVGQPEAFF
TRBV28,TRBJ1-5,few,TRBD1,TGTGCCAGCAGCCTAGACAGGGTTGGGCCCCAGCATTTT,CASSLDRVGPQHF
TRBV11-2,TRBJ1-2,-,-,TGTGCCAGCAGCTTAGATCGGTTTCAGGGTCATGGCTACACCTTC,CASSLDRFQGHGYTF
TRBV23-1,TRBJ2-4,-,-,TGCGCCAGCGGGGCTGGAGGGACAGCCAAAAACATTCAGTACTTC,CASGAGGTAKNIQYF
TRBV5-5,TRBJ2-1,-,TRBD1,TGTGCCAGCAGCATAGGACAGGGGGCCTACAATGAGCAGTTCTTC,CASSIGQGAYNEQFF
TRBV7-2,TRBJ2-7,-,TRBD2,TGTGCCAGCAGCTTGGTCTTGCTGGCCGGGACTAGCTACCCATACGAGCAGTACTTC,CASSLVLLAGTSYPYEQYF
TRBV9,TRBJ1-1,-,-,TGTGCCAGCAGCGCCAGACTGATGAACACTGAAGCTTTCTTT,CASSARLMNTEAFF
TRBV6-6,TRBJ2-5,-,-,TGTGCCAGCAGTTCCGGGGGGCGAGAGACCCAGTACTTC,CASSSGGRETQYF
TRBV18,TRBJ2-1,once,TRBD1,TGTGCCAGCTCCTCCGGGACAGTGTCCTTTAATGAGCAGTTCTTC,CASSSGTVSFNEQFF
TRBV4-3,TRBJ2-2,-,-,TGCGCCCCAAGTAGGAGGGACACCGGGGAGCTGTTTTTT,CAPSRRDTGELFF